The 6 T cell receptor beta chains below all came from one sample that was sequenced in a study of technical replicates of blood from a handful of donors. Some clones are missing from TCRdb's copy, which holds only in-frame ones; the method was immunoSEQ multiplex PCR. In the table there are 84,000 or so clones, approximately 94% of which are singletons. Input material: T cells isolated from PBMCs. The source of these receptors is a human donor in good health.

DNA for the CDR3: TGTGCCAGCAGTCCCACTGGCGGGCCCGGCAATCAGCCCCAGCATTTT. Protein: CASSPTGGPGNQPQHF. The chain links TRBV2 to TRBJ1-5; D is unresolved. Germline CDR1 and CDR2: SNHLY and FYNNEI. Trimming cost V 5 bases and J 2 bases, with 16 bases left between them. The CDR3 has 16 residues.

The chain employs TRBV4-1 and TRBJ1-3; 8 nucleotides align to TRBD1. The V and J ends lost 2 bases and 4 bases, in that order; junction bases with no gene match: 4. The CDR3 has 15 amino acids. CDR1 is MGHRA, CDR2 YSYEKL, per germline. The CDR3 region is CASSQRGTGGNTIYF. In DNA, the CDR3 is TGCGCCAGCAGCCAACGGGGGACAGGAGGAAACACCATATATTTT.

The rearrangement links TRBV10-2 to TRBJ2-5; TRBD2 might be the D (5 bases). Germline V gene data show CDR1 as WSHSY and CDR2 as SAAADI. The V and J ends lost 2 bases and 5 bases respectively, with 18 bases between them. The CDR3 totals 16 residues. In nucleotides, the CDR3 is TGCGCCAGCAGTGAGAGTTCAGTGAGGGTAGGGGAGACCCAGTACTTC. Translation: CASSESSVRVGETQYF.

This clone was seen only once. V is TRBV6-5 and J is TRBJ1-2; the D is unclear. CDR3 length: 15 amino acids. Germline CDR1 MNHEY, CDR2 SVGAGI. With 0 bases removed from V and 4 bases from J, the gap between germline ends came to 12 bases. The chain's CDR3 is CASSYSRNGGYGYTF. DNA for the CDR3: TGTGCCAGCAGTTACTCGAGGAACGGAGGCTATGGCTACACCTTC.

The chain employs TRBV6-5 and TRBJ1-6; D may be TRBD1 (6 bases). Per germline, CDR1 MNHEY and CDR2 SVGAGI. V lost 0 bases and J lost 7, with 13 bases in between. The CDR3 has 16 amino acids. The DNA of the CDR3 is TGTGCCAGCAGTTACTCGAGAAGGGGGGGAAATTCACCCCTCCACTTT. Translated: CASSYSRRGGNSPLHF.

This chain joins TRBV6-5 and TRBJ2-3; D unresolved. Germline V gene sequence: CDR1 MNHEY, CDR2 SVGAGI. V was pared by 6 bases and J by 6 bases, with 13 bases between. This CDR3 is 13 amino acids long. The CDR3 loop reads CASRPPAEDTQYF. CDR3 in DNA: TGTGCCAGCAGGCCGCCCGCGGAGGATACGCAGTATTTT.